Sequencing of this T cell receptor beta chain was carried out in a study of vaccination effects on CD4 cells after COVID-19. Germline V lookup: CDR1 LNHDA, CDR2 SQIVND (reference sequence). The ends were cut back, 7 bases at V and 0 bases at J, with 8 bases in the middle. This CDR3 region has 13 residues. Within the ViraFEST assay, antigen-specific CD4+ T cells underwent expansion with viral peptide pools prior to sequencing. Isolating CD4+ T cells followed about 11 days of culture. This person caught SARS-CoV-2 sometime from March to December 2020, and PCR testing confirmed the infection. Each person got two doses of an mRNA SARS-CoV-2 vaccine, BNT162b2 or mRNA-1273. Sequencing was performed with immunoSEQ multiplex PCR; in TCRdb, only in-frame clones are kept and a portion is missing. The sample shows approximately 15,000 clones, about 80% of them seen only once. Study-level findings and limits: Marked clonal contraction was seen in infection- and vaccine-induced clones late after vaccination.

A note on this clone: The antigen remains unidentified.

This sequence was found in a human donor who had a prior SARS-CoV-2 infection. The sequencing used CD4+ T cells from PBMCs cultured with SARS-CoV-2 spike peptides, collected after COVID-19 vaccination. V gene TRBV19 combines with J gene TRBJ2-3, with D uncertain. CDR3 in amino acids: CASTPDSTDTQYF. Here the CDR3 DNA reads TGTGCCAGTACCCCGGACAGCACAGATACGCAGTATTTT.